A single T cell receptor beta chain is shown here with its context. Symptom resolution, clearance, or two negative PCRs marked donors in Cohort 3 as recovered. Profiling relied on immunoSEQ multiplex PCR, and the TCRdb table lists in-frame clones only, not all of them. In the table there are about 400,000 clones, 85% to 90% of which are singletons. Per the germline V gene, CDR1 is LNHDA and CDR2 is SQIVND (reference sequence). With 6 bases clipped from V and 0 bases from J, the junction kept 15 bases outside the gene matches. The CDR3 covers 19 residues. The entry originates in a study of blood T cell repertoires in COVID-19.

The chain links TRBV19 to TRBJ2-4, with 9 positions matching TRBD1. The sample taken for sequencing was PBMCs or T cells enriched from blood (not recorded which). The TCR sequence derives from a woman in her 30s who had recovered from COVID-19. This CDR3 reads CASRTDRGQALGAKNIQYF. CDR3 bases: TGTGCCAGTAGAACGGACAGGGGACAAGCCCTAGGAGCCAAAAACATTCAGTACTTC.